This TCR beta chain was identified during a study of blood T cells in healthy people across ages. Samples each had at least 6 micrograms of total RNA extracted. The authors ran a second PCR of about 7 to 12 cycles using a sample-barcoded 5' primer and a J-beta primer mix. MiXCR was run by TCRdb on the 5' RACE reads, yielding one entry per CDR3 protein. The sample lists some 760,000 distinct CDR3 sequences, more than 20% occurring once. The length of the CDR3 is 11 residues. Germline loops: CDR1 KGHDR, CDR2 SFDVKD. A further study also used this sample, focusing on T cells of mothers and their children.

This chain connects TRBV24-1 to TRBJ2-5; D not resolved. TRBJ2-7 explains the end of the DNA better; the J call may be wrong. Sequencing was carried out using blood. The source of this sequence is a boy aged 5-17 years in good health. The CDR3 here is CATSDSTEQYF. Here the CDR3 DNA reads TGTGCCACCAGTGATTCCACCGAGCAGTACTTC.